The 15 T cell receptor beta chains below all came from one sample that was sequenced in a study of pediatric ulcerative colitis. One to two pinch biopsies were taken from the rectum during colonoscopy. TCRdb keeps only in-frame clones here, not all; method: immunoSEQ multiplex PCR. The sample records about 35,000 clones, roughly three quarters being singletons. The sequencing input was gut tissue. The receptors derive from a boy between 10 and 17 years old with mild ulcerative colitis.

The chain joins TRBV7-6 to TRBJ2-3, with D possibly being TRBD1 or TRBD2 (5 bases each). V was shortened by 1 base and J by 8 bases, with 16 bases between the two germline ends. The CDR3 covers 15 residues. CDR1 and CDR2 (germline): SGHVS, FNYEAQ. The CDR3 loop reads CASSLVVEGAGTQYF. As DNA, the CDR3 is TGTGCCAGCAGCTTAGTCGTAGAAGGGGCGGGTACGCAGTATTTT.

The chain is built from TRBV7-6 and TRBJ2-3, with a weak D call TRBD1 (6 bases). V lost 5 bases, J lost 6 bases, and 24 bases lay in between. The CDR3 sequence is 17 residues long. Germline assignment: CDR1 SGHVS and CDR2 FNYEAQ. The CDR3 loop is CASSPRPGHQIGDTQYF. Written as DNA, the CDR3 is TGTGCCAGCAGCCCCCGACCGGGACACCAAATTGGGGATACGCAGTATTTT.

J is TRBJ2-1 and V is TRBV19, with TRBD1 identical over 8 bases. In germline, CDR1 is LNHDA, CDR2 SQIVND (reference sequence). The CDR3 runs 14 residues. The J segment lost 9 bases and the V segment lost 7 bases, leaving 11 bases of the junction unmatched. CDR3 amino acids: CASTPRDRNCEQFF. The DNA for the CDR3 is TGTGCCAGTACCCCCCGGGACAGGAACTGTGAGCAGTTCTTC.

This clone was recorded only once. The chain couples TRBV5-1 to TRBJ1-1; 9 bases are a match to TRBD1. The CDR3 spans 14 residues. Germline V lookup: CDR1 SGHRS, CDR2 YFSETQ. V shed 2 bases, J shed 6 bases, and the junction held 5 bases outside the gene matches. The CDR3, as DNA: TGCGCCAGCAGCTTACAGGGGGCGGATGCTGAAGCTTTCTTT. Its translation is CASSLQGADAEAFF. The whole variable domain, remainder taken from reference TRBV5-1 and TRBJ1-1, is KAGVTQTPRYLIKTRGQQVTLSCSPISGHRSVSWYQQTPGQGLQFLFEYFSETQRNKGNFPGRFSGRQFSNSRSEMNVSTLELGDSALYLCASSLQGADAEAFFGQGTRLTVV.

The chain's CDR3 is CASRLTDTQYF. The CDR3 DNA sequence: TGTGCCAGCCGCCTGACAGATACGCAGTATTTT. The genes are TRBV5-8 and TRBJ2-3, with D hard to call. Germline CDR1 is SGHTS and CDR2 is YDEGEE. V was cut by 7 bases and J by 3 bases, with 6 bases left in between. The CDR3 is made up of 11 amino acids.

The chain uses TRBV18 and TRBJ2-7, with 7 bases identical to TRBD1. Germline loops: CDR1 KGHSH, CDR2 LQKENI. This CDR3 spans 13 amino acids. After removal of 5 bases from V and 6 bases from J, the junction contained 7 bases not matched to a gene. The CDR3 spells CASSTAGGGEQYF. The CDR3 DNA is TGTGCCAGCTCAACGGCAGGGGGTGGCGAGCAGTACTTC.

The chain carries TRBV9 and TRBJ2-3; TRBD2 matches 8 bases. Germline CDR1 and CDR2: SGDLS and YYNGEE. CDR3 length: 15 residues. V lost 1 base to trimming and J lost 6 bases; unmatched junction nucleotides: 7. For the CDR3, the DNA is TGTGCCAGCAGCGTATGGGGACTAGTAAGTGATACGCAGTATTTT. Its translation: CASSVWGLVSDTQYF.

The rearrangement joins TRBV7-2 to TRBJ1-2, with 7 bases that match TRBD1. CDR3 length equals 15 residues. The V gene end was trimmed by 3 bases and the J gene end by 3 bases; junction bases not matched to a gene: 7. CDR1 SGHTA and CDR2 FQGNSA come from the germline V gene. CDR3 sequence: CASSLGRGAHYGYTF. The DNA of the CDR3 is TGTGCCAGCAGCTTGGGCAGGGGGGCCCACTATGGCTACACCTTC.

The chain employs TRBV7-8 and TRBJ1-3; D is ambiguous. Germline CDR1 is SGHVS and CDR2 is FQNEAQ. The CDR3 length is 14 residues. V lost 7 bases and J lost 1, with 11 bases in between. CDR3 in DNA: TGTGCCAGCACCAGCGGGCGGTCTGGAAACACCATATATTTT. Its protein product is CASTSGRSGNTIYF.

This sequence joins TRBV19 and TRBJ2-3; D may match TRBD1 or TRBD2 (5 bases each). This CDR3 has 15 residues. Looked up from germline, CDR1 is LNHDA and CDR2 is SQIVND (reference sequence). The V and J ends lost 3 bases and 0 bases respectively, with 10 bases between them. CDR3 loop: CASSMSGTSTDTQYF. Written as DNA, the CDR3 is TGTGCCAGTAGTATGTCCGGGACGAGCACAGATACGCAGTATTTT. The full variable domain, rest sourced from reference TRBV19 and TRBJ2-3, is DGGITQSPKYLFRKEGQNVTLSCEQNLNHDAMYWYRQDPGQGLRLIYYSQIVNDFQKGDIAEGYSVSREKKESFPLTVTSAQKNPTAFYLCASSMSGTSTDTQYFGPGTRLTVL.

This clone was observed a single time. The chain employs TRBV10-1 and TRBJ2-1, with a tentative D call TRBD2 (6 bases). Trimming shortened V by 3 bases and J by 0 bases, and 9 bases separated the two germline ends. The germline CDR1 and CDR2 sequences are WNHNN and SYGVQD (reference sequence). The CDR3 runs to 15 residues. The CDR3 is CASSEGTLSYNEQFF. The DNA of the CDR3 is TGCGCCAGCAGTGAAGGGACTCTCTCCTACAATGAGCAGTTCTTC.

This clone was counted a single time. The rearrangement joins TRBV7-2 to TRBJ2-1, with D uncertain. Germline V gives CDR1 SGHTA, CDR2 FQGNSA. Trimming left V 2 bases short and J 4 bases short, with 12 bases between. This CDR3 has 15 amino acids. The CDR3 loop is CASSLRRNIYNEQFF. Written as DNA, the CDR3 is TGTGCCAGCAGCTTACGGCGGAACATATACAATGAGCAGTTCTTC.

This clone has a handful of counts. The rearrangement joins TRBV9 to TRBJ1-4; D is possibly TRBD1 (5 bases). The V gene's germline CDR1 is SGDLS and CDR2 YYNGEE. The V and J ends lost 4 bases and 7 bases respectively, with 17 bases between them. This CDR3 region has 15 residues. CDR3 coding DNA: TGTGCCAGCAGCATCCAGCAGGGCTGGGGTGAAAAACTGTTTTTT. Translation: CASSIQQGWGEKLFF.

The chain couples TRBV6-5 to TRBJ2-1; D is unresolved. Germline V gene sequence: CDR1 MNHEY, CDR2 SVGAGI. The CDR3 contains 11 residues. V gave up 4 bases and J gave up 10 bases, with 8 bases separating them. The DNA for the CDR3 is TGTGCCAGCAGTTTAGGACCAGAGCAGTTCTTC. It yields the protein CASSLGPEQFF.

The CDR3 is CSATRQYEAFF. DNA for the CDR3: TGCAGTGCGACGAGGCAGTATGAAGCTTTCTTT. The chain carries TRBV20-1 and TRBJ1-1; D call uncertain. The CDR3 extends over 11 amino acids. Germline V gene lookup returns CDR1 DFQATT and CDR2 SNEGSKA (reference sequence). The V end was cut by 6 bases, the J end by 7 bases, with 12 bases between.